This TCR beta chain was documented in a study of blood T cell repertoires in COVID-19. Here immunoSEQ multiplex PCR was the method, and the copy in TCRdb shows in-frame clones only, minus some. The table records about 200,000 clones, roughly 75% of them present only once. The germline V gene has CDR1 MNHEY and CDR2 SVGAGI. With V trimmed by 6 bases and J by 7 bases, 12 bases remained unmatched. CDR3 length: 15 amino acids. The chain couples TRBV6-5 to TRBJ1-2; 9 bases line up with TRBD1. The sequencing sample was made of peripheral blood. This clonotype originated in a woman aged 70-85 years with acute or convalescent COVID-19. The CDR3 protein is CASRNPGQGFGGYTF. CDR3 DNA: TGTGCCAGCAGAAATCCGGGACAGGGATTTGGTGGCTACACCTTC.